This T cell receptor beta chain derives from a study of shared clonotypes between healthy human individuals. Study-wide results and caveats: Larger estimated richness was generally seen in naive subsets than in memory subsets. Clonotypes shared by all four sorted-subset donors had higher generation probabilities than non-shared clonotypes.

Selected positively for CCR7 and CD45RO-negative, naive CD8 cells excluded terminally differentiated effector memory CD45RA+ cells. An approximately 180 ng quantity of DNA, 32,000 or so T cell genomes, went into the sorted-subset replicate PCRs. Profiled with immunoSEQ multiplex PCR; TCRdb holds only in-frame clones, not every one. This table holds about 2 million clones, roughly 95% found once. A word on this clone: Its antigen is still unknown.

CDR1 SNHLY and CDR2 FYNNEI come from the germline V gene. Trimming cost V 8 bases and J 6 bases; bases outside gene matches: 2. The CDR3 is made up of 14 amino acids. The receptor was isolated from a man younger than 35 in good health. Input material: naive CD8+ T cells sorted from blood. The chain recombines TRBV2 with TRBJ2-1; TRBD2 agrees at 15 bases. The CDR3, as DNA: TGTGCCAGCGGACTAGCGGGGGGGATCAATGAGCAGTTCTTC. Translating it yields CASGLAGGINEQFF.